The TCR beta chain under discussion was sequenced for a study of T cells in Graves' hyperthyroidism and ophthalmopathy. Trimming removed 4 bases from V and 2 bases from J, with 8 bases in between. Germline V gives CDR1 MNHNS, CDR2 SASEGT. This CDR3 has 13 amino acids. Amplification of TCR beta CDR3 regions used RNA as the template. First-round RT-PCR of the TCR CDR3 relied on the HTBI primer set. Using its own MiXCR run on the multiplex PCR reads, TCRdb lists one record per CDR3 protein. The table includes some 560,000 distinct CDR3 sequences, 11% to 15% detected once. Study findings and constraints: Most clonotypes that expanded in the thyroid above 0.001 also showed up in blood.

No progression to ophthalmopathy during 18 months of follow-up defined stable disease. Exclusions: uncontrolled infection, other autoimmune disease, pregnancy, lactation. Diagnosis rested on symptoms, serum thyroxine and TRAb, thyroid ultrasound, and orbital computed tomography. In its sample, this clonotype was seen many times. Its target is unknown. Sequenced material: blood. The receptor comes from a middle-aged woman with Graves' hyperthyroidism. The rearrangement uses TRBV6-1 and TRBJ1-2; D is unclear. The CDR3, as DNA: TGTGCCAGCAGTGTAACTGAGAACTATGGCTACACCTTC. Translation: CASSVTENYGYTF.